A selection of T cell receptor beta chains follows, all from one sample in a study of blood T cell repertoires in COVID-19. Produced via immunoSEQ multiplex PCR; TCRdb's table is partial and in-frame only. The repertoire includes 100,000 to 150,000 clones, about 85% of them detected once, and 25% to 30% sits in the top ten. Sequenced: peripheral blood. The receptors were gathered from an elderly woman with acute or convalescent COVID-19. Each CDR3 is given with its conserved first and last residue. The order of the fields is J gene, V gene, D gene, clone size, CDR3 DNA, CDR3 protein. D genes are given only for firm matches. Not every row has a clone size; where given, it reads once, few, many or a size class.

J gene: TRBJ1-1; V gene: TRBV7-2; D gene: TRBD1; clone size: -; CDR3 DNA: TGTGCCAGCAGCCCACAGGGGGGGACTGAAGCTTTCTTT; CDR3 protein: CASSPQGGTEAFF
J gene: TRBJ1-6; V gene: TRBV6-1; D gene: TRBD1; clone size: -; CDR3 DNA: TGTGCCAGCGGTGAGGGGGCGCGAAATTCACCCCTCCACTTT; CDR3 protein: CASGEGARNSPLHF
J gene: TRBJ1-4; V gene: TRBV6-5; D gene: -; clone size: -; CDR3 DNA: TGTGCCAGCAGTTACTGGGCAGGGGTGAATGAAAAACTGTTTTTT; CDR3 protein: CASSYWAGVNEKLFF
J gene: TRBJ1-2; V gene: TRBV11-2; D gene: -; clone size: -; CDR3 DNA: TGTGCCAGCAGCTTAGATCTGAGGATGGGCTACACCTTC; CDR3 protein: CASSLDLRMGYTF
J gene: TRBJ1-2; V gene: TRBV24-1; D gene: -; clone size: -; CDR3 DNA: TGTGCCACCAGTGCCCCTTCTGGGGCGGATGGCTACACCTTC; CDR3 protein: CATSAPSGADGYTF
J gene: TRBJ1-1; V gene: TRBV5-6; D gene: -; clone size: -; CDR3 DNA: TGTGCCAGCAGCTTGGTCAGTGCAGGGCTGAACACTGAAGCTTTCTTT; CDR3 protein: CASSLVSAGLNTEAFF
J gene: TRBJ1-2; V gene: TRBV5-1; D gene: TRBD1; clone size: -; CDR3 DNA: TGCGCCAGCAGCTTGGGGGACAGGGGGCCTCAGGGCTACACCTTC; CDR3 protein: CASSLGDRGPQGYTF
J gene: TRBJ1-1; V gene: TRBV4-2; D gene: -; clone size: -; CDR3 DNA: TGTGCCAGCAGCCAAGATCACACTACGAACACTGAAGCTTTCTTT; CDR3 protein: CASSQDHTTNTEAFF
J gene: TRBJ2-7; V gene: TRBV7-8; D gene: -; clone size: -; CDR3 DNA: TGTGCCAGCAGCCGCACAGGGACCTACGAGCAGTACTTC; CDR3 protein: CASSRTGTYEQYF
J gene: TRBJ2-3; V gene: TRBV7-9; D gene: TRBD2; clone size: -; CDR3 DNA: TGTGCCAGCAGCCCTACCTCTAGCGGGGGCTGGGATACGCAGTATTTT; CDR3 protein: CASSPTSSGGWDTQYF
J gene: TRBJ1-2; V gene: TRBV10-3; D gene: -; clone size: -; CDR3 DNA: TGTGCCATCAGTGAGTCAGAGGGTAGCTATGGCTACACCTTC; CDR3 protein: CAISESEGSYGYTF
J gene: TRBJ1-2; V gene: TRBV19; D gene: -; clone size: -; CDR3 DNA: TGTGCCAGTAGTATTAGCGGCTATGGCTACACCTTC; CDR3 protein: CASSISGYGYTF
J gene: TRBJ1-1; V gene: TRBV11-3; D gene: -; clone size: few; CDR3 DNA: TGTGCCAGCAGCCCCCCCGGGGTCACTGAAGCTTTCTTT; CDR3 protein: CASSPPGVTEAFF
J gene: TRBJ2-2; V gene: TRBV7-9; D gene: TRBD1; clone size: -; CDR3 DNA: TGTGCCATCCCCCCGAAGTGGACAGGGAATACCGGGGAGCTGTTTTTT; CDR3 protein: CAIPPKWTGNTGELFF
J gene: TRBJ2-2; V gene: TRBV9; D gene: TRBD2; clone size: -; CDR3 DNA: TGTGCCAGCAGCGTAGAGGCGGGGGGAAACACCGGGGAGCTGTTTTTT; CDR3 protein: CASSVEAGGNTGELFF
J gene: TRBJ1-2; V gene: TRBV20-1; D gene: -; clone size: few; CDR3 DNA: TGCAGTGCTAGACCACAGGGCTACACCTTC; CDR3 protein: CSARPQGYTF
J gene: TRBJ1-2; V gene: TRBV7-2; D gene: -; clone size: -; CDR3 DNA: TGTGCCAGCAGCAGCAGGTTTGGCTACACCTTC; CDR3 protein: CASSSRFGYTF
J gene: TRBJ1-1; V gene: TRBV4-1; D gene: TRBD1; clone size: -; CDR3 DNA: TGCGCCAGCAGCCAAAGGGACAGCCCAAGCATGAACACTGAAGCTTTCTTT; CDR3 protein: CASSQRDSPSMNTEAFF
J gene: TRBJ2-5; V gene: TRBV27; D gene: -; clone size: -; CDR3 DNA: TGTGCCAGCAGTTTGGGGGGTTCAGGGACCCAGTACTTC; CDR3 protein: CASSLGGSGTQYF
J gene: TRBJ1-4; V gene: TRBV6-5; D gene: TRBD1; clone size: -; CDR3 DNA: TGTGCCAGCAGTTACTCGGGACAGGGTTGGGAAAAACTGTTTTTT; CDR3 protein: CASSYSGQGWEKLFF
J gene: TRBJ2-7; V gene: TRBV6-2/TRBV6-3; D gene: TRBD2; clone size: once; CDR3 DNA: TGTGCCAGCAGTATGAAGCGGGGAAGCTCCTACGAGCAGTACTTC; CDR3 protein: CASSMKRGSSYEQYF
J gene: TRBJ1-3; V gene: TRBV5-1; D gene: -; clone size: -; CDR3 DNA: TGCGCCAGCAGCTTGGGTCCACAAGGGGCCTCTGGAAACACCATATATTTT; CDR3 protein: CASSLGPQGASGNTIYF
J gene: TRBJ2-2; V gene: TRBV5-1; D gene: -; clone size: -; CDR3 DNA: TGCGCCAGCAGCTTGGTCGCCGGGGAGCTGTTTTTT; CDR3 protein: CASSLVAGELFF
J gene: TRBJ1-3; V gene: TRBV28; D gene: -; clone size: -; CDR3 DNA: TGTGCCAGCAGTCTGTCAGGGAATGGAAACACCATATATTTT; CDR3 protein: CASSLSGNGNTIYF
J gene: TRBJ2-3; V gene: TRBV5-1; D gene: TRBD1; clone size: -; CDR3 DNA: TGCGCCAGCAGCCTAGGACAGGGGCCAGATACGCAGTATTTT; CDR3 protein: CASSLGQGPDTQYF
J gene: TRBJ2-4; V gene: TRBV6-6; D gene: -; clone size: once; CDR3 DNA: TGTGCCAGCAGTTACCCCGACAGTATAGCCAAAAACATTCAGTACTTC; CDR3 protein: CASSYPDSIAKNIQYF
J gene: TRBJ2-5; V gene: TRBV3-1/TRBV3-2; D gene: -; clone size: -; CDR3 DNA: TGTGCCAGCAGCCATCGTCAGACCCAGTACTTC; CDR3 protein: CASSHRQTQYF
J gene: TRBJ1-5; V gene: TRBV4-3; D gene: TRBD1; clone size: -; CDR3 DNA: TGCGCCAGCAGCCAGGGGACAGGGGCGTTTTGGCCCCAGCATTTT; CDR3 protein: CASSQGTGAFWPQHF
J gene: TRBJ2-3; V gene: TRBV27; D gene: -; clone size: -; CDR3 DNA: TGTGCCAGCAGTTTAGAGCCGACAGGTGCTTTCCGGGGTACGCAGTATTTT; CDR3 protein: CASSLEPTGAFRGTQYF
J gene: TRBJ1-2; V gene: TRBV2; D gene: -; clone size: few; CDR3 DNA: TGTGCCAGCACTAGGATTAGCTATGGCTACACCTTC; CDR3 protein: CASTRISYGYTF
J gene: TRBJ1-5; V gene: TRBV19; D gene: -; clone size: -; CDR3 DNA: TGTGCCAGTAGTACAGGGAGCAATCAGCCCCAGCATTTT; CDR3 protein: CASSTGSNQPQHF
J gene: TRBJ1-1; V gene: TRBV5-4; D gene: -; clone size: -; CDR3 DNA: TGTGCCAGCAGCGGGGGGATGGGGATCGGCCTTAACACTGAAGCTTTCTTT; CDR3 protein: CASSGGMGIGLNTEAFF
J gene: TRBJ2-3; V gene: TRBV12-3/TRBV12-4; D gene: -; clone size: -; CDR3 DNA: TGTGCCAGCGGGGGGACCGCAGATACGCAGTATTTT; CDR3 protein: CASGGTADTQYF
J gene: TRBJ1-2; V gene: TRBV10-2; D gene: -; clone size: -; CDR3 DNA: TGCGCCAGTATGACGGACTCCTATGGCTACACCTTC; CDR3 protein: CASMTDSYGYTF
J gene: TRBJ2-2; V gene: TRBV10-3; D gene: -; clone size: once; CDR3 DNA: TGTGCCATCAGTGACTCGGCGAGGGTTCGAACCACCGGGGAGCTGTTTTTT; CDR3 protein: CAISDSARVRTTGELFF
J gene: TRBJ1-2; V gene: TRBV24-1; D gene: TRBD1; clone size: few; CDR3 DNA: TGTGCCACCAGTGACCCCGGACAGGGCGGGTATGGCTACACCTTC; CDR3 protein: CATSDPGQGGYGYTF
J gene: TRBJ2-5; V gene: TRBV10-1; D gene: -; clone size: once; CDR3 DNA: TGCGCCAGCAGTGAGTCGGGCAGACAAGAGACCCAGTACTTC; CDR3 protein: CASSESGRQETQYF
J gene: TRBJ2-1; V gene: TRBV15; D gene: -; clone size: -; CDR3 DNA: TGTGCCACCAGTGGTCGGTACTCCTACAATGAGCAGTTCTTC; CDR3 protein: CATSGRYSYNEQFF
J gene: TRBJ2-3; V gene: TRBV27; D gene: -; clone size: -; CDR3 DNA: TGTGCCAGCAGTTTATACTTTAGCGGTAGCACAGATACGCAGTATTTT; CDR3 protein: CASSLYFSGSTDTQYF
J gene: TRBJ1-4; V gene: TRBV9; D gene: -; clone size: -; CDR3 DNA: TGTGCCAGCAGCCCCGCGAGGGGGATTGATCCCTTTGGCGAAAAACTGTTTTTT; CDR3 protein: CASSPARGIDPFGEKLFF
J gene: TRBJ1-1; V gene: TRBV5-1; D gene: TRBD1; clone size: -; CDR3 DNA: TGCGCCAGCAGCTTGGGCAGGGGGGTGGTGAACACTGAAGCTTTCTTT; CDR3 protein: CASSLGRGVVNTEAFF
J gene: TRBJ1-4; V gene: TRBV4-2; D gene: -; clone size: -; CDR3 DNA: TGTGCCAGCAGAAAGGGGGGGAATGAAAAACTGTTTTTT; CDR3 protein: CASRKGGNEKLFF
J gene: TRBJ1-1; V gene: TRBV5-1; D gene: TRBD1; clone size: -; CDR3 DNA: TGCGCCAGCAGCTTGGATACAGTCCCACAGGGGGCTTTCTTT; CDR3 protein: CASSLDTVPQGAFF
J gene: TRBJ1-2; V gene: TRBV5-6; D gene: -; clone size: -; CDR3 DNA: TGTGCCAGCAGCACTATCGGATCGAAGGGGCTGAGCTATGGCTACACCTTC; CDR3 protein: CASSTIGSKGLSYGYTF
J gene: TRBJ1-1; V gene: TRBV15; D gene: TRBD1; clone size: once; CDR3 DNA: TGTGCCACCAGCAGATGGGACAGGGGGCCTGGAGAAGCTTTCTTT; CDR3 protein: CATSRWDRGPGEAFF
J gene: TRBJ2-3; V gene: TRBV4-2; D gene: TRBD1; clone size: -; CDR3 DNA: TGTGCCAGCAGCCAAGATTACAGGGGGGCCACAGATACGCAGTATTTT; CDR3 protein: CASSQDYRGATDTQYF